The rows below give T cell receptor beta chains drawn from one sample of a study of T cell repertoires in cytomegalovirus infection. TCRdb analysed the reads with MiXCR anew, one entry per CDR3 protein. The profile shows under 200,000 distinct CDR3 sequences, about 28% of them singletons. Source material: PBMCs. The receptors shown here come from a human donor in good health (CMV status not recorded). Some clones in this sample may be carry-over from other donors' samples. Each CDR3 is given with its conserved first and last residue. D genes are given only for firm matches. A clone size is listed for some rows: how often the clone was seen (once, few, many), or a class if it is expanded.

cdr3_nt cdr3_aa cdr3_length clone_size d_call j_call v_call
TGTGCCACCCATTTCCGGGACGGGGGAGGCACTGAAGCTTTCTTT CATHFRDGGGTEAFF 15 . . TRBJ1-1 TRBV19
TGTGCCAGTCAGCGGGGGGGAGAGACCCAGTACTTC CASQRGGETQYF 12 few TRBD2 TRBJ2-5 TRBV6-2/TRBV6-3
TGTGCCAGCAGCCAAGGGCAGGGTCCCTACGAGCAGTACTTC CASSQGQGPYEQYF 14 . . TRBJ2-7 TRBV14
TGTGCCAGCAGTTACTCTGGAGGGGCAGGGACTGAAGCTTTCTTT CASSYSGGAGTEAFF 15 few . TRBJ1-1 TRBV6-6
TGTGCCAGCAGCTTAGTGGGGACTAGCCCCTCCAATGAGCAGTTCTTC CASSLVGTSPSNEQFF 16 many TRBD2 TRBJ2-1 TRBV7-2
TGTGCCAGTAGTAAGGGGTACAGGGTCAACACTGAAGCTTTCTTT CASSKGYRVNTEAFF 15 many . TRBJ1-1 TRBV19
TGTGCCATCAGTGAGTTTGTTGGGACAGTGCACACTGAAGCTTTCTTT CAISEFVGTVHTEAFF 16 . TRBD1 TRBJ1-1 TRBV10-3
TGTGCCAGCACCCCCGGGTCCAGCCCCCATGGCTACACCTTC CASTPGSSPHGYTF 14 many . TRBJ1-2 TRBV7-2
TGTGCCAGCAGCTTAAATCCGGGGGGGCCTGGCGGGGAGCTGTTTTTT CASSLNPGGPGGELFF 16 . TRBD2 TRBJ2-2 TRBV7-2
TGTGCCAGCAGCTTTACAGGGAACTATGGCTACACCTTC CASSFTGNYGYTF 13 many . TRBJ1-2 TRBV7-2
TGTGCCTGGAGTGGTGGTCTTGTCAGGCTGAACACTGAAGCTTTCTTT CAWSGGLVRLNTEAFF 16 . . TRBJ1-1 TRBV30
TGTGCCAGTAGGCGTTGGAATTATGGCTACACCTTC CASRRWNYGYTF 12 . . TRBJ1-2 TRBV19
TGCAGTGCTAGAACCGACAGGGACACTGAAGCTTTCTTT CSARTDRDTEAFF 13 . TRBD1 TRBJ1-1 TRBV20-1
TGTGCCAGCAGTTTTAATGCCGGAACAGACACATACGAGCAGTACTTC CASSFNAGTDTYEQYF 16 few . TRBJ2-7 TRBV12-3/TRBV12-4
TGTGCCAGCTCGCCCGGGACAGCAGCATCCTACAATGAGCAGTTCTTC CASSPGTAASYNEQFF 16 few TRBD1 TRBJ2-1 TRBV18
TGTGCCAGCAGCGTGGAGGGCACCTCCTACAATGAGCAGTTCTTC CASSVEGTSYNEQFF 15 . . TRBJ2-1 TRBV9
TGTGCCAGCAGCTCCCGGCAGCCCCGCGCTCACTCCTACGAGCAGTACTTC CASSSRQPRAHSYEQYF 17 few . TRBJ2-7 TRBV7-9
TGTGCCAGCAGTTACGCCGGGGACACCACCTACGAGCAGTACTTC CASSYAGDTTYEQYF 15 . . TRBJ2-7 TRBV6-6
TGTGCTAGCAGCGCCGATTATAACACTGAAGCTTTCTTT CASSADYNTEAFF 13 . . TRBJ1-1 TRBV7-6
TGCGCCAGCAGCTTAGTGGGGGCTCGGGATGAGCAGTTCTTC CASSLVGARDEQFF 14 once . TRBJ2-1 TRBV5-1